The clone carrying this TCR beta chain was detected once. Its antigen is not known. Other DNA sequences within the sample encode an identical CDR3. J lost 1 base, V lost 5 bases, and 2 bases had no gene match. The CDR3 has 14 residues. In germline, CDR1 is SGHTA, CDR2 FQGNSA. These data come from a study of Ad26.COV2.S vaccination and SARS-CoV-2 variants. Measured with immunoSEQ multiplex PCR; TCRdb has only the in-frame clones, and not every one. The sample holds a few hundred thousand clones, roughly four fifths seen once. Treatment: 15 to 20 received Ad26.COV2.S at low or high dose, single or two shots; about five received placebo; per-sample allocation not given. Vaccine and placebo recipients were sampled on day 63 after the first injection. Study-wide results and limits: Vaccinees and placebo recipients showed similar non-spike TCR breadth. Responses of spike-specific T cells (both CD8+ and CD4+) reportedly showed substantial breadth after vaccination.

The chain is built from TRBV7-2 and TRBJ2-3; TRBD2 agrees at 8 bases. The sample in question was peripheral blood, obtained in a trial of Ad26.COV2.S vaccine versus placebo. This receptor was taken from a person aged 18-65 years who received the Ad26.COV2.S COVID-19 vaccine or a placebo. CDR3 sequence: CASSLTSGTDTQYF. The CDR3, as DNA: TGTGCCAGCAGCCTGACTAGCGGCACAGATACGCAGTATTTT.